The 18 T cell receptor beta chains in this list originate from one sample, sequenced in a study of cytomegalovirus exposure and HLA in healthy donors. The PCR used 60 Vbeta and 13 Jbeta primers. Using immunoSEQ multiplex PCR, the repertoire was profiled, and TCRdb retains in-frame clones only, with some absent. The profile shows around 170,000 clones, 80% to 85% of them singletons. The sequenced sample consisted of PBMCs. The origin of the receptors is a woman under 30 in good health and CMV-seronegative.

This sequence joins TRBV30 and TRBJ1-1, with TRBD1 matching over 8 bases. The CDR3 loop spans 18 amino acids. V shed 0 bases, J shed 0 bases, and the junction held 12 bases outside the gene matches. Germline lookup yields CDR1 GTSNPN and CDR2 SVGIG (reference sequence). CDR3 loop: CAWSVSRTGIWVNTEAFF. The CDR3 DNA reads TGTGCCTGGAGTGTATCGAGGACAGGGATTTGGGTGAACACTGAAGCTTTCTTT.

This chain connects TRBV7-9 to TRBJ1-2, with TRBD1 matching over 7 bases. Trimming at V came to 5 bases and at J to 5 bases, leaving 11 bases not matched to a gene. The CDR3 consists of 15 residues. CDR1 and CDR2 from the germline V gene are SEHNR and FQNEAQ (reference sequence). CDR3 amino acids: CASSPGDSWIYGYTF. CDR3 sequence (DNA): TGTGCCAGCAGCCCCGGGGACAGTTGGATTTATGGCTACACCTTC.

V is TRBV20-1 and J is TRBJ1-1; D call uncertain. This CDR3 is 11 amino acids long. Trimming removed 4 bases at V and 3 bases at J, with 6 bases between. The germline gives CDR1 DFQATT, CDR2 SNEGSKA (reference sequence). In DNA, the CDR3 is TGCAGTGCTACCAAATACACTGAAGCTTTCTTT. Translation: CSATKYTEAFF.

The chain joins TRBV5-6 to TRBJ2-5; 7 nucleotides agree with TRBD1. Germline trimming cut 1 base from V and 6 bases from J; bases unmatched to any gene: 15. Germline loops: CDR1 SGHDT, CDR2 YYEEEE. This CDR3 is 17 amino acids long. The CDR3 sequence: CASSLRRQGGKGKTQYF. The CDR3 DNA sequence: TGTGCCAGCAGCTTGAGGCGACAGGGTGGGAAAGGCAAGACCCAGTACTTC.

This chain joins TRBV19 and TRBJ2-3; 8 bases map to TRBD2. V gave up 4 bases and J gave up 4 bases; unmatched junction bases: 7. CDR1 LNHDA and CDR2 SQIVND come from the germline V gene (reference sequence). The CDR3 consists of 15 residues. CDR3 DNA sequence: TGTGCCAGTAGTAATGAGCGGGGGAAGTCAGATACGCAGTATTTT. Its translation is CASSNERGKSDTQYF.

The rearrangement links TRBV5-1 to TRBJ1-1; unclear D gene. V was cut by 0 bases and J by 7 bases, with 4 bases left in between. This CDR3 contains 11 residues. Germline assignment: CDR1 SGHRS and CDR2 YFSETQ. CDR3 residues: CASSLASEAFF. CDR3 sequence (DNA): TGCGCCAGCAGCTTGGCCAGTGAAGCTTTCTTT. The whole variable domain, filled in from reference TRBV5-1 and TRBJ1-1, reads KAGVTQTPRYLIKTRGQQVTLSCSPISGHRSVSWYQQTPGQGLQFLFEYFSETQRNKGNFPGRFSGRQFSNSRSEMNVSTLELGDSALYLCASSLASEAFFGQGTRLTVV.

This clone appeared a single time. Other DNA sequences in this sample translate to the same CDR3. The chain has TRBV18 and TRBJ1-1; 7 bases are a match to TRBD1. The CDR3 length is 13 residues. The V and J ends lost 6 bases and 1 base, in that order; junction bases with no gene match: 2. Germline-derived CDR1 and CDR2 are KGHSH and LQKENI. The CDR3 protein is CASSSGGNTEAFF. The DNA for the CDR3 is TGTGCCAGCTCGTCAGGGGGGAACACTGAAGCTTTCTTT.

The chain carries TRBV9 and TRBJ2-7, with TRBD2 identical over 8 bases. The CDR3 has 14 amino acids. CDR1 SGDLS and CDR2 YYNGEE come from the germline V gene. V lost 2 bases to trimming and J lost 6 bases; unmatched junction nucleotides: 7. In DNA, the CDR3 is TGTGCCAGCAGCGTGAGCGGGGGTGCGAGCGAGCAGTACTTC. It codes for CASSVSGGASEQYF.

Concerning this clone: At one end, the junction sequence differs from germline, possibly due to a read error. The chain has TRBV29-1 and TRBJ1-5, with TRBD1 as a possible D gene (6 bases). Germline-derived CDR1 and CDR2 are SQVTM and ANQGSEA. The CDR3 covers 14 residues. The CDR3 DNA reads TGTAGCGTTGAAGCCAGGGGCGCGGGTCAGCCCCAGCATTTT. It encodes CSVEARGAGQPQHF.

The J gene is TRBJ2-1, the V gene TRBV7-8; TRBD2 matches 7 bases. Per germline, CDR1 SGHVS and CDR2 FQNEAQ. The J segment lost 7 bases and the V segment lost 11 bases, leaving 8 bases of the junction unmatched. The CDR3 loop spans 12 amino acids. CDR3 amino acids: CAAGLSGNEQFF. The DNA of the CDR3 is TGTGCCGCGGGACTATCGGGGAATGAGCAGTTCTTC.

V is TRBV6-1 and J is TRBJ2-3; 7 bases agree with TRBD1. CDR3 size: 15 residues. J gave up 4 bases and V 5 bases, and 9 bases lay outside the gene matches. Germline loops: CDR1 MNHNS, CDR2 SASEGT. This CDR3 is CASSHLGTAADTQYF. The CDR3 DNA follows: TGTGCCAGCAGTCACCTTGGGACAGCCGCAGATACGCAGTATTTT.

This clone was seen once. At one of its ends the junction is not consistent with the germline gene, which may arise from a read error. The chain joins TRBV27 to TRBJ2-7; no reliable D call. This CDR3 spans 14 amino acids. Germline values: CDR1 MNHEY, CDR2 SMNVEV (reference sequence). The CDR3 DNA reads TGTGCCAGCAGTATATCTTACAACGCGGATGTGCAGTACTTC. This translates into CASSISYNADVQYF.

J is TRBJ2-1 and V is TRBV5-1; D may be TRBD1 (6 bases). There are 14 residues in the CDR3. Looked up from germline, CDR1 is SGHRS and CDR2 is YFSETQ. The V end was cut by 5 bases, the J end by 8 bases, with 17 bases between. The CDR3 sequence is CASRPDSVPHEQFF. The CDR3 nucleotides read TGCGCCAGCAGGCCGGACAGTGTCCCCCATGAGCAGTTCTTC. Looking up the rest from reference TRBV5-1 and TRBJ2-1 gives the full variable domain: KAGVTQTPRYLIKTRGQQVTLSCSPISGHRSVSWYQQTPGQGLQFLFEYFSETQRNKGNFPGRFSGRQFSNSRSEMNVSTLELGDSALYLCASRPDSVPHEQFFGPGTRLTVL.

The chain joins TRBV5-6 to TRBJ1-3; 7 bases align to TRBD1. CDR1 is SGHDT, CDR2 YYEEEE, per germline. CDR3 length equals 18 residues. V lost 3 bases and J lost 0; bases outside the gene matches: 12. The CDR3 here is CASSSRTGKIISGNTIYF. CDR3 sequence (DNA): TGTGCCAGCAGCTCAAGGACAGGCAAAATTATCTCTGGAAACACCATATATTTT.

The chain has TRBV5-1 and TRBJ2-2; 11 nucleotides line up with TRBD2. In germline, CDR1 is SGHRS, CDR2 YFSETQ. The J segment lost 5 bases and the V segment lost 4 bases, leaving 10 bases of the junction unmatched. This CDR3 is built from 17 residues. The CDR3: CASSLVLAGVGTGELFF. The CDR3 DNA reads as TGCGCCAGCAGCCTCGTACTAGCGGGGGTAGGAACCGGGGAGCTGTTTTTT.

V and J are TRBV6-1 and TRBJ2-5; 10 nucleotides match TRBD1. Germline V gene lookup returns CDR1 MNHNS and CDR2 SASEGT. V trimming: 1 base; J trimming: 5 bases; junction bases outside the gene matches: 4. The CDR3 extends over 15 amino acids. The CDR3 DNA is TGTGCCAGCAGTGAAGAGACAGGGGGCGGGGAGACCCAGTACTTC. Amino acids: CASSEETGGGETQYF.

The chain uses TRBV5-8 and TRBJ2-7, with D possibly matching TRBD2 (6 bases). The CDR3 extends over 15 amino acids. Trimming left V 4 bases short and J 0 bases short, with 14 bases between. CDR1 is SGHTS and CDR2 is YDEGEE in the germline V gene. The CDR3 loop reads CASSTGTLLSYEQYF. The DNA for the CDR3 is TGTGCCAGCAGCACCGGGACTCTTCTCTCCTACGAGCAGTACTTC.

This chain joins TRBV19 and TRBJ1-1, with D maybe TRBD1 (6 bases). The V end was cut by 6 bases, the J end by 3 bases, with 11 bases between. Germline assignment: CDR1 LNHDA and CDR2 SQIVND (reference sequence). This CDR3 spans 13 amino acids. CDR3 protein: CASSLAGDTEAFF. CDR3 sequence (DNA): TGTGCCAGTAGCCTGGCAGGGGACACTGAAGCTTTCTTT.